This entry lists 12 T cell receptor beta chains sequenced from one sample in a study of tumor-infiltrating lymphocytes in primary liver carcinoma. A constant-region primer primed TCR beta cDNA synthesis from 500 to 550 ng of total RNA. Nested multiplex PCR, run for three rounds with slightly modified ARM-PCR, yielded TCR beta libraries. Forward primers for TRBV1-TRBV30 and a C-beta reverse primer served the first two PCR rounds, at roughly 10 cycles each. MiXCR, applied by TCRdb to the multiplex PCR reads, yields one record per CDR3 protein. The sample holds around 120,000 distinct CDR3 sequences, roughly 75% seen once. Taking roughly 20-34 mg of unsorted bulk tissue, the authors co-extracted RNA and DNA. Sequences were obtained from tumor-adjacent normal liver tissue. The receptor set was obtained from a woman aged 55-69 years with primary liver carcinoma and hepatitis B virus infection.

Notes on this clonotype: Germline is not matched at one junction end, which may reflect a read error. The CDR3: CASSFTPSRSSYNEQLF. The CDR3 DNA reads TGTGCCAGCAGCTTTACCCCATCGAGGAGCTCATACAATGAGCAGCTCTTC. The chain recombines TRBV11-2 with TRBJ2-1; D unclear. CDR1 and CDR2 from the germline V gene are SGHAT and FQNNGV. The CDR3 covers 17 residues. The complete variable domain, with remaining parts taken from reference TRBV11-2 and TRBJ2-1, reads EAGVAQSPRYKIIEKRQSVAFWCNPISGHATLYWYQQILGQGPKLLIQFQNNGVVDDSQLPKDRFSAERLKGVDSTLKIQPAKLEDSAVYLCASSFTPSRSSYNEQLFGPGTRLTVL.

Worth noting for this clonotype: Being one base from a much bigger clone, this may be a read error. The chain recombines TRBV21-1 with TRBJ2-1; the D segment call TRBD2 is taken from the table without a DNA check. TRBV21-1 corresponds to a pseudogene. The CDR3 runs 18 residues. As DNA, the CDR3 is TGTGCCAGCAGCAAAGTGGAACTAGCGGGATGGGTGTTCAATAAGCAGTTCTTC. Protein product: CASSKVELAGWVFNKQFF.

This clonotype came up a few times. Possible read error: a much larger clone is one base away. The rearrangement joins TRBV29-1 to TRBJ2-2; 7 bases are shared with TRBD2. This CDR3 has 11 residues. V shed 6 bases and J 6 bases; nucleotides not matched to a gene: 1. Germline CDR1 SQVTM, CDR2 ANQGSEA. CDR3 amino acids: CSVGLAGELFF. In nucleotides, the CDR3 is TGCAGCGTAGGACTAGCCGGGGAGCTGTTTTTT.

As concerns this clonotype: A single base separates this from a much larger clone, so it may be a read error. V gene TRBV12-3 or TRBV12-4 combines with J gene TRBJ2-3; D not certain. Trimming removed 6 bases at V and 3 bases at J, with 7 bases between. The CDR3 has 12 residues. CDR3 DNA sequence: TGTGCCAGCAGGCGATGGACAGATACGCAGTATTTT. Amino acid sequence: CASRRWTDTQYF.

Concerning this clonotype: A much more abundant neighbour one base away suggests this may be a read error. This CDR3 fails to terminate in the conserved phenylalanine or tryptophan, so it likely reflects a read error. J is TRBJ1-3 and V is TRBV6-2 or TRBV6-3; D may be TRBD1 (5 bases). V was trimmed by 6 bases and J by 0 bases, leaving 9 bases between them. The CDR3 runs 14 residues. CDR1 MNHEY and CDR2 SVGEGT come from the germline V gene. CDR3 DNA sequence: TGTGCCAGCAGGCCCGACAGCTCTGGAAACACCATATATTCT. Protein: CASRPDSSGNTIYS.

Relative to its sample, this clonotype is medium-sized. The V and J genes are TRBV6-5 and TRBJ2-7; 7 positions match TRBD1. CDR1 MNHEY and CDR2 SVGAGI come from the germline V gene. The V and J ends lost 6 bases and 4 bases, in that order; junction bases with no gene match: 6. The CDR3 extends over 13 amino acids. The CDR3 spells CASRTGAAYEQYF. CDR3 in DNA: TGTGCCAGCAGAACAGGGGCCGCATACGAGCAGTACTTC.

With respect to this clonotype: Compared with germline, one end of the junction differs, possibly owing to a read error. The chain joins TRBV5-1 to TRBJ1-1; D is unclear. Germline assignment: CDR1 SGHRS and CDR2 YFSETQ. This CDR3 has 13 residues. The CDR3 reads CANSLDRATEAFF. CDR3 DNA: TGCGCCAACAGCTTGGATAGGGCCACTGAAGCTTTCTTC.

The CDR3 protein is CSARVLAGGPDTQYF. The CDR3 nucleotides read TGCAGTGCTAGAGTGTTAGCGGGAGGGCCAGATACGCAGTATTTT. The chain links TRBV20-1 to TRBJ2-3, with 11 bases identical to TRBD2. Germline V gives CDR1 DFQATT, CDR2 SNEGSKA (reference sequence). The V and J ends lost 1 base and 4 bases, in that order; junction bases with no gene match: 4. The CDR3 extends over 15 amino acids.

This clonotype was seen more than once but under ten times. A much larger clone differs by one base, so this may be a read error. The chain carries TRBV6-6 and TRBJ2-6, with a possible D match to TRBD1 (5 bases). V dropped 7 bases and J dropped 7 bases, with 14 bases sitting between them. CDR1 and CDR2 from the germline V gene are MNHNY and SVGAGI (reference sequence). The CDR3 consists of 14 residues. CDR3 loop: CASNKWGGANVLTF. Here the CDR3 DNA reads TGTGCCAGCAATAAATGGGGCGGCGCCAACGTCCTGACTTTC.

As regards this clonotype: A much larger clonotype is one base distant, so this may be a read error. J is TRBJ2-5 and V is TRBV28, with D perhaps TRBD1 or TRBD2 (5 bases each). Germline-derived CDR1 and CDR2 are MDHEN and SYDVKM. Between the trimmed V and J ends, which lost 6 bases and 6 bases, there was a span of 17 bases. The CDR3 contains 14 residues. CDR3 sequence reads: CASSRPRGVKTQYF. For the CDR3, the DNA is TGTGCCAGCAGCCGACCGAGGGGCGTGAAGACCCAGTACTTC.

A word on this clonotype: A read error may explain this, as a much larger clone is one base away. This rearrangement joins TRBV4-1 to TRBJ1-2; tentative D call: TRBD1 (5 bases). The CDR3 is 18 amino acids. CDR1 is MGHRA and CDR2 is YSYEKL in the germline V gene. The CDR3 nucleotides read TGCGCCAACAGCCAAGGCCATTCGGGGGGTCGACCCCAGTATGGCTACACCTTC. The encoded protein is CANSQGHSGGRPQYGYTF.

The chain recombines TRBV29-1 with TRBJ2-7, with 10 bases fitting TRBD1. This CDR3 region has 15 residues. CDR1 is SQVTM, CDR2 ANQGSEA, per germline. The V segment lost 5 bases and the J segment 11 bases; nucleotides outside the gene matches: 18. The CDR3 spells CSVTGTGVSLRTEYF. The CDR3 bases are TGCAGCGTTACTGGGACAGGGGTTTCCCTAAGAACGGAGTACTTC.